This T cell receptor beta chain was recovered during a study of vaccination effects on CD4 cells after COVID-19. Worth noting for this clone: Its antigen is currently unknown.

Sequencing followed a ViraFEST assay step that expanded antigen-specific CD4+ T cells with viral peptide pools. The culture ran for around nine days before CD4+ T cells were isolated. Each participant was given two doses of one vaccine (BNT162b2 or mRNA-1273). Sequenced by immunoSEQ multiplex PCR; TCRdb stores in-frame clones only, minus some. The top ten hold roughly 8.6% of the sample, which has under 35,000 clones, less than 80% seen once. Sequencing was performed on CD4+ T cells from PBMCs cultured with SARS-CoV-2 spike peptides, taken after COVID-19 vaccination. This TCR was sampled from a human donor who received a COVID-19 vaccine.

CDR3 sequence (DNA): TGTGCCAGCTCTTACCCGGGACTAGCCGAGACCCAGTACTTC. It yields the protein CASSYPGLAETQYF. The chain couples TRBV6-5 to TRBJ2-5; the match to TRBD2 covers 9 bases. This CDR3 is built from 14 residues. Germline V lookup: CDR1 MNHEY, CDR2 SVGAGI. Unmatched junction bases numbered 9, after V lost 8 bases and J lost 5 bases.